Below, one T cell receptor beta chain is given with its context. Its target is not known. Germline values: CDR1 LNHDA, CDR2 SQIVND (reference sequence). This CDR3 has 13 residues. Trimming stripped 5 bases from V and 3 bases from J, with 10 bases between. This sample was taken from a study of T cell repertoires in cytomegalovirus infection. Whole-study findings and limits: Clonotypes of TCR beta that were HLA-C-restricted and CMV-specific dominated the ex vivo response.

Each CDR3 protein is one row after TCRdb ran MiXCR on the reads. The sample holds 680,000 or so distinct CDR3 sequences, approximately 34% seen once. The chain combines TRBV19 with TRBJ1-1; D is uncertain. Material for sequencing was PBMCs. The sequence derives from a human donor in good health (CMV status not recorded). Some clones in this sample may be carry-over from other donors' samples. For the CDR3, the DNA is TGTGCCAGTAGTGGAGAGACTTACACTGAAGCTTTCTTT. Its protein is CASSGETYTEAFF.